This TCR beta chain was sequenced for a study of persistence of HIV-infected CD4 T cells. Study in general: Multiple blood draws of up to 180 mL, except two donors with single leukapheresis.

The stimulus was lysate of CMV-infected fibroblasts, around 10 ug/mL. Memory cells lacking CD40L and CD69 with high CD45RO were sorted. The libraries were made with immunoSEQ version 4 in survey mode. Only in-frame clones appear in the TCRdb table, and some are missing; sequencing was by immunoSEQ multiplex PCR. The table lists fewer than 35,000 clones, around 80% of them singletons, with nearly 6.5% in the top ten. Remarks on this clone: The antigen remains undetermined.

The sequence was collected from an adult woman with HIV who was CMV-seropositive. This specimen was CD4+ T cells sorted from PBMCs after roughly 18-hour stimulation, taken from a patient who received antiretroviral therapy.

The CDR3 coding sequence is TGCAGTGCTAGTGGAGACAGGGACGGGTCGGCTTTCTTT. Translation: CSASGDRDGSAFF. The J gene is TRBJ1-1, the V gene TRBV20-1; 7 bases are a match to TRBD1. Trimming at V came to 3 bases and at J to 11 bases, leaving 12 bases not matched to a gene. Germline V gives CDR1 DFQATT, CDR2 SNEGSKA (reference sequence). The CDR3 runs to 13 residues.